These 22 T cell receptor beta chains were all obtained from the same sample, sequenced in a study of molecular identifiers for immune sequencing clone quantification. TCRdb used MiXCR to reprocess the PCR reads, holding one entry per CDR3 protein. This table holds 85,000 to 120,000 distinct CDR3 sequences, around 30% found once. The sample was naive CD8+ T cells from blood, with Jurkat cell RNA spiked in. Subset denoted: FACS-sorted CD8+CD4-CCR7+CD45RA+ naive T cells. The receptors shown here come from a human donor in good health. Some libraries in this study had Jurkat cell RNA spiked in.

CDR3 sequence: CSARDIAGVTGELFF. In DNA, the CDR3 is TGCAGTGCTAGAGATATAGCGGGAGTTACCGGGGAGCTGTTTTTT. The V and J genes are TRBV20-1 and TRBJ2-2; TRBD2 aligns across 9 bases. This CDR3 contains 15 residues. Germline V gives CDR1 DFQATT, CDR2 SNEGSKA (reference sequence). V was clipped by 0 bases and J by 5 bases; unmatched bases: 4.

Of note for this clonotype: Since a much larger clone is just one base distant, this may be a read error. V and J are TRBV28 and TRBJ1-1; no reliable D call. V was pared by 6 bases and J by 0 bases, with 8 bases between. The CDR3 covers 13 residues. Germline CDR1 is MDHEN and CDR2 is SYDVKM. CDR3: CASRLGMNTEAFF. DNA for the CDR3: TGTGCCAGCAGATTAGGGATGAACACTGAAGCTTTCTTT.

Comment on this clonotype: A junction end diverges from the germline sequence, so it may reflect a read error. The chain is built from TRBV6-2 or TRBV6-3 and TRBJ2-1; 7 nucleotides line up with TRBD2. The CDR3 runs to 15 residues. Germline loops: CDR1 MNHEY, CDR2 SVGEGT. CDR3: CASSYSGGRVDERFF. In DNA form, the CDR3 reads TGTGCCAGCAGTTACTCAGGCGGGAGAGTCGATGAGCGGTTCTTC.

A note on this clonotype: This could be a read error, since a much larger clone is one nucleotide away. The chain has TRBV20-1 and TRBJ2-7, with D unclear. Looked up from germline, CDR1 is DFQATT and CDR2 is SNEGSKA (reference sequence). The CDR3 runs 18 residues. The V gene lost 0 bases and the J gene lost 0 bases, with 21 bases spanning the gap. The CDR3 coding sequence is TGCAGTGCTAGAGATAGCCAGGCCCTGGGGATTAGCTCCTACGAGCAGTACTTC. This translates into CSARDSQALGISSYEQYF.

The chain combines TRBV10-3 with TRBJ2-7; no clear D. V lost 0 bases and J lost 4, with 16 bases in between. The CDR3 covers 16 residues. Germline values: CDR1 ENHRY, CDR2 SYGVKD. CDR3 protein: CAISESGLQVPYEQYF. CDR3 in DNA: TGTGCCATCAGTGAGTCGGGTCTGCAAGTCCCTTACGAGCAGTACTTC.

V usage is TRBV4-3 and J usage is TRBJ2-1; 9 nucleotides line up with TRBD1. The CDR3 covers 15 residues. The ends lost 4 bases at V and 3 bases at J; junction bases unmatched: 4. Germline CDR1 reads LGHNA; CDR2 reads YSLEER. Here the CDR3 reads CASSPGQGYYNEQFF. For the CDR3, the DNA is TGCGCCAGCAGCCCGGGACAGGGCTACTACAATGAGCAGTTCTTC.

This clonotype was observed at least ten times. The chain carries TRBV4-1 and TRBJ2-7; 8 bases agree with TRBD1. From germline, CDR1 is MGHRA and CDR2 YSYEKL. Unmatched junction bases numbered 2, after V lost 3 bases and J lost 4 bases. This CDR3 is built from 13 residues. The DNA for the CDR3 is TGCGCCAGCAGCCACGACAGGGGTTACGAGCAGTACTTC. This gives the protein CASSHDRGYEQYF.

This clonotype was found many times. J is TRBJ1-1 and V is TRBV12-3 or TRBV12-4, with D unresolved. The V end lost 6 bases, the J end lost 3 bases, and 11 bases lay between the germline ends. This CDR3 region has 13 residues. The CDR3 is CASRAIRDTEAFF. As DNA, the CDR3 is TGTGCCAGCAGGGCGATTCGGGACACTGAAGCTTTCTTT.

This CDR3 is CASNLRVQETQYF. For the CDR3, the DNA is TGTGCCAGCAACCTCAGGGTACAGGAGACCCAGTACTTC. The chain couples TRBV28 to TRBJ2-5, with a tentative D call TRBD1 (5 bases). The CDR3 contains 13 residues. V lost 7 bases and J lost 5, with 14 bases in between. Germline values: CDR1 MDHEN, CDR2 SYDVKM.

A note on this clonotype: No conserved phenylalanine or tryptophan ends this CDR3, so it is likely a read error. The chain uses TRBV9 and TRBJ2-3; unclear D gene. CDR1 and CDR2 from the germline V gene are SGDLS and YYNGEE. CDR3 length equals 15 residues. The CDR3 spells CASSVVSGSTETQYY. In nucleotides, the CDR3 is TGTGCCAGCAGCGTAGTGTCGGGTAGCACAGAAACGCAGTATTAT.

The table lists this clonotype with many counts. The chain is built from TRBV6-2 or TRBV6-3 and TRBJ1-1, with TRBD1 matching over 7 bases. V trimming: 7 bases; J trimming: 3 bases; junction bases outside the gene matches: 11. The CDR3 covers 15 residues. Germline V gene lookup returns CDR1 MNHEY and CDR2 SVGEGT. The chain's CDR3 is CASITPRDSYTEAFF. The CDR3 coding sequence is TGTGCCAGCATAACTCCTCGGGACAGCTACACTGAAGCTTTCTTT.

This clonotype has more than one count but fewer than ten. This rearrangement joins TRBV5-6 to TRBJ2-7; a possible D gene is TRBD2 (6 bases). Germline V gene lookup returns CDR1 SGHDT and CDR2 YYEEEE. The length of the CDR3 is 12 residues. V was clipped by 4 bases and J by 6 bases, with 11 bases between them. This chain's CDR3 is CASSAGTREQYF. In DNA, the CDR3 is TGTGCCAGCAGCGCGGGGACCCGCGAGCAGTACTTC.

This clonotype has ten or more counts. The gene calls are TRBV5-4 and TRBJ2-7, with D uncertain. Germline CDR1 SGHNT, CDR2 YYREEE (reference sequence). CDR3 length: 12 residues. V lost 2 bases and J lost 6, with 9 bases in between. CDR3 region: CASSFQSGEQYF. The CDR3 bases are TGTGCCAGCAGCTTTCAGTCGGGCGAGCAGTACTTC.

There are a few counts of this clonotype. This chain joins TRBV28 and TRBJ2-3; unclear D gene. Trimming stripped 4 bases from V and 4 bases from J, with 12 bases between. CDR1 is MDHEN, CDR2 SYDVKM, per germline. The CDR3 is 14 amino acids. CDR3 coding DNA: TGTGCCAGCAGTTCTGTAGTTAGGTCAGATACGCAGTATTTT. Translating gives CASSSVVRSDTQYF.

Concerning this clonotype itself: This may stem from a read error, because a much larger clone lies one nucleotide away. V and J are TRBV5-6 and TRBJ1-1, with D perhaps TRBD1 (6 bases). CDR1 SGHDT and CDR2 YYEEEE come from the germline V gene. The CDR3 is 13 amino acids. V gave up 2 bases and J gave up 14 bases, with 19 bases separating them. The CDR3 bases are TGTGCCAGCAGCTTTGAACAGGGCTCCGAGCTCTTCTTT. This gives the protein CASSFEQGSELFF.

This chain uses TRBV7-9 with TRBJ2-5; D gene ambiguous. The germline CDR1 and CDR2 sequences are SEHNR and FQNEAQ (reference sequence). The CDR3 contains 12 residues. With 1 base removed from V and 6 bases from J, the gap between germline ends came to 6 bases. The CDR3 DNA reads as TGTGCCAGCAGCTTAGGGGTACAGACCCAGTACTTC. Translated, it gives CASSLGVQTQYF.

The J gene is TRBJ2-7, the V gene TRBV28; D is unclear. CDR1 is MDHEN, CDR2 SYDVKM, per germline. The CDR3 is 12 residues long. Trimming took off 1 base at V and 7 bases at J, with 8 bases between the two ends. The CDR3 spells CASSLYFGEQYF. The CDR3 DNA sequence: TGTGCCAGCAGTTTATACTTCGGAGAGCAGTACTTC.

This clonotype is judged medium-sized. The genes are TRBV4-1 and TRBJ2-3, with D possibly matching TRBD2 (5 bases). V gave up 0 bases and J gave up 9 bases, with 13 bases separating them. The CDR3 runs 14 residues. Germline V gene data show CDR1 as MGHRA and CDR2 as YSYEKL. CDR3 in amino acids: CASSQDRRGWTQYF. The CDR3 region has the DNA TGCGCCAGCAGCCAAGATCGGAGAGGGTGGACGCAGTATTTT.

The chain is built from TRBV27 and TRBJ1-3; D uncertain. Germline values: CDR1 MNHEY, CDR2 SMNVEV (reference sequence). This CDR3 has 11 amino acids. V lost 10 bases and J lost 0, with 4 bases in between. The CDR3 bases are TGTGCCACCTACTCTGGAAACACCATATATTTT. This codes for CATYSGNTIYF.

CDR3: CSAPLWRRLSYEQYF. The DNA of the CDR3 is TGCAGTGCCCCCCTCTGGCGGAGATTATCCTACGAGCAGTACTTC. The genes are TRBV20-1 and TRBJ2-7; D is uncertain. CDR3 length: 15 residues. V was clipped by 6 bases and J by 1 base, with 19 bases between them. Looked up from germline, CDR1 is DFQATT and CDR2 is SNEGSKA (reference sequence).

For this clonotype: At one end the junction does not follow the germline gene, possibly because of a read error. This rearrangement joins TRBV11-2 to TRBJ2-7; 11 bases agree with TRBD2. CDR1 and CDR2 from the germline V gene are SGHAT and FQNNGV. The CDR3 has 11 residues. DNA of the CDR3: TGTGCCAGCTGCCCGGGACTAGCGGTTAACTTC. Its protein product is CASCPGLAVNF.

This chain links TRBV4-2 with TRBJ2-5, with 9 bases that match TRBD2. The CDR3 runs 16 residues. V lost 1 base and J lost 5; bases outside the gene matches: 8. Germline values: CDR1 LGHNA, CDR2 YNFKEQ. CDR3 nucleotides: TGTGCCAGCAGCCAAGCAGCGGGAGGAAGCTGGGAGACCCAGTACTTC. This sequence encodes CASSQAAGGSWETQYF.